A single sample is the source of the 5 T cell receptor beta chains below, sequenced in a study of T cells expressing NK-cell markers. TCRdb derives one entry per CDR3 protein from the 5' RACE reads, leaving out DNA. Its table lists about 460,000 distinct CDR3 sequences. What was sequenced was blood T cells: a sorted CD56 or NKG2C T cell subset, CD4+ or CD8+ T cells, or bulk PBMC T cells (not recorded which). These receptors were taken from a woman in her fifties or sixties in good health.

V usage is TRBV5-1 and J usage is TRBJ2-1; as DNA is missing, the TRBD2 call by TCRdb cannot be tested. CDR1 SGHRS and CDR2 YFSETQ come from the germline V gene. This CDR3 has 15 amino acids. The CDR3 protein is CASSFGDQRGNEQFF.

This chain joins TRBV5-1 and TRBJ2-3; TCRdb returns TRBD2, unconfirmable since there is no DNA. The CDR3 has 15 residues. Germline-derived CDR1 and CDR2 are SGHRS and YFSETQ. The CDR3 sequence: CASSPSTTDTDTQYF.

The chain links TRBV12-3 or TRBV12-4 to TRBJ2-3; TCRdb's D call of TRBD2 is untestable without DNA. This CDR3 spans 14 amino acids. The CDR3 region is CASSFSGGSDTQYF.

The chain combines TRBV12-3 or TRBV12-4 with TRBJ1-5; the TCRdb call, TRBD1, lacks DNA for checking. CDR3 length: 15 amino acids. The CDR3 loop reads CASSQTGAVNQPQHF.

The chain joins TRBV5-1 to TRBJ2-2; TCRdb reports TRBD2, a call that lacks DNA to check it against. CDR1 is SGHRS and CDR2 is YFSETQ in the germline V gene. This CDR3 is 14 amino acids long. The chain's CDR3 is CASSLSEGDGELFF.